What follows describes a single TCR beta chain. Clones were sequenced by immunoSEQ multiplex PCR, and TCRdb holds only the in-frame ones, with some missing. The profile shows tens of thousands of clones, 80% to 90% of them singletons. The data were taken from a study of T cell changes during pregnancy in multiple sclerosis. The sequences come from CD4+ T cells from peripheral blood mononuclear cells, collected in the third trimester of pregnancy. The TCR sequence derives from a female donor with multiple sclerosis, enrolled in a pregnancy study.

The DNA of the CDR3 is TGTGCCAGCAGCTTCGAAGTTAGGAGACACTATGGCTACACCTTC. Its translation is CASSFEVRRHYGYTF. The chain couples TRBV7-2 to TRBJ1-2; no reliable D call. V gave up 3 bases and J gave up 3 bases, with 14 bases separating them. The germline gives CDR1 SGHTA, CDR2 FQGNSA. The CDR3 is 15 amino acids.